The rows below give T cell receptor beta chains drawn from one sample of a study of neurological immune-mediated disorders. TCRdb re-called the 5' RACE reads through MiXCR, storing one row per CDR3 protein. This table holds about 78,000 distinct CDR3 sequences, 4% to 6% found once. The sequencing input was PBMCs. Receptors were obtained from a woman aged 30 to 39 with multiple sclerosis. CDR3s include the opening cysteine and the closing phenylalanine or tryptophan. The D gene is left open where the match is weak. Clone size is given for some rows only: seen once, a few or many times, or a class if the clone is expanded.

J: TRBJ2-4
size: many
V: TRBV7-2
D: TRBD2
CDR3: CASSLGLAGNDQYF
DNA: TGTGCCAGCAGCTTAGGACTAGCCGGAAATGATCAGTACTTC

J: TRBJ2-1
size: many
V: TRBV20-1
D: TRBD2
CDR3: CSAVNPLAGGNEQFF
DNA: TGCAGTGCTGTCAACCCACTAGCGGGAGGGAATGAGCAGTTCTTC

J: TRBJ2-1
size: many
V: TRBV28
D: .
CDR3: CASSLPRGDNEQFF
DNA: TGTGCCAGCAGTTTGCCGCGGGGAGACAATGAGCAGTTCTTC

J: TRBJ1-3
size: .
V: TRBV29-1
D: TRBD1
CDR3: CSVRTGSNSGNTIYF
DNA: TGCAGCGTCCGGACAGGGAGTAATTCTGGAAACACCATATATTTT

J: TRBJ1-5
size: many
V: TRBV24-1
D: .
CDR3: CATSDSNQPQHF
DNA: TGTGCCACCAGTGATTCCAATCAGCCCCAGCATTTT

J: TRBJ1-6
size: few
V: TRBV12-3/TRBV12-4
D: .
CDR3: CASRGMRDQTTLNF
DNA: TGTGCCAGCAGGGGGATGCGGGACCAGACAACCCTCAACTTT

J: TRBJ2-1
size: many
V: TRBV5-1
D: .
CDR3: CASSLVRGRASDNEQFF
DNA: TGCGCCAGCAGCTTGGTTCGGGGACGAGCTTCCGACAATGAGCAGTTCTTC

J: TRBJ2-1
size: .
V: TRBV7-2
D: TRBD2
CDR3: CASSSLAGVGEQFF
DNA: TGTGCCAGCAGCTCTCTAGCGGGAGTCGGGGAGCAGTTCTTC

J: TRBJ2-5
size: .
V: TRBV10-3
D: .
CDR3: CAISLDSTGRETQYF
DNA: TGTGCCATCAGTCTGGACTCGACAGGGAGGGAGACCCAGTACTTC

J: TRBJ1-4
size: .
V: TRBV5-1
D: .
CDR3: CASSPEGRENEKLFF
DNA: TGCGCCAGCAGCCCGGAGGGCAGGGAGAATGAAAAACTGTTTTTT

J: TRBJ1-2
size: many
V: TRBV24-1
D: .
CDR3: CATSEFNNYGYTF
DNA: TGTGCCACCAGTGAGTTCAACAACTATGGCTACACCTTC

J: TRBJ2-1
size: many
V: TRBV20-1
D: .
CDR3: CSASGLAYNEQFF
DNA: TGCAGTGCTAGTGGGCTAGCTTACAATGAGCAGTTCTTC

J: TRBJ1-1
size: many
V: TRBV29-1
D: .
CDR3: CSVEPLNTEAFF
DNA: TGCAGCGTTGAGCCCCTGAACACTGAAGCTTTCTTT

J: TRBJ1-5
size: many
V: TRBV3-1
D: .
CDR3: CASSQGGGSQPQHF
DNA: TGTGCCAGCAGCCAAGGGGGGGGATCACAGCCCCAGCATTTT

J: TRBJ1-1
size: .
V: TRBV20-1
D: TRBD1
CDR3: CSASRDSDEAFF
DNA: TGCAGTGCTAGCCGGGACAGTGATGAAGCTTTCTTT

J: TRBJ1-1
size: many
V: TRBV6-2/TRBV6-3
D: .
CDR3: CASSYSTVVGNTEAFF
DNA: TGTGCCAGCAGTTACTCGACTGTCGTGGGGAACACTGAAGCTTTCTTT

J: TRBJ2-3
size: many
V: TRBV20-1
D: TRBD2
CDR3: CSARDSRGPGLVLDTQYF
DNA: TGCAGTGCTAGAGATAGTAGGGGACCGGGACTAGTTCTCGATACGCAGTATTTT

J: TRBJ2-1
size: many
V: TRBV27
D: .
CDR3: CASSPGSPSYNEQFF
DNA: TGTGCCAGCAGTCCCGGGAGTCCCTCCTACAATGAGCAGTTCTTC

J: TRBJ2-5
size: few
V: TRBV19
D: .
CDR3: CASSLTGTETQYF
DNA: TGTGCCAGTAGTTTGACAGGTACAGAGACCCAGTACTTC

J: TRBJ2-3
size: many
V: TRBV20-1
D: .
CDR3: CSARDIQGLTDTQYF
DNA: TGCAGTGCTAGAGATATCCAGGGGTTGACAGATACGCAGTATTTT

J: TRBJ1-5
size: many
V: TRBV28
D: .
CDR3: CASSFSGPYSNQPQHF
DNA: TGTGCCAGCAGTTTTTCTGGACCGTATAGCAATCAGCCCCAGCATTTT

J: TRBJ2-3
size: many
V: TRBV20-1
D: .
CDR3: CSAGPLGGAGDTQYF
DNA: TGCAGTGCTGGCCCGCTAGGGGGGGCGGGAGATACGCAGTATTTT

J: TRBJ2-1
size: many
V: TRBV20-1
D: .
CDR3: CSARDVSKSSYNEQFF
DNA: TGCAGTGCTAGAGATGTCAGCAAGAGCTCCTACAATGAGCAGTTCTTC

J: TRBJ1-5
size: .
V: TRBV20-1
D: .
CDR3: CSANSGNGNQPQHF
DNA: TGCAGTGCAAACTCAGGGAACGGCAATCAGCCCCAGCATTTT

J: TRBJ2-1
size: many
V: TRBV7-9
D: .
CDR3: CASSLGERGNEQFF
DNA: TGTGCCAGCAGCTTAGGTGAACGGGGAAATGAGCAGTTCTTC

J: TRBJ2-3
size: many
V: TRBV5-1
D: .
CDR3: CASSPRGRTSTDTQYF
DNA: TGCGCCAGCAGCCCGCGAGGACGGACGAGCACAGATACGCAGTATTTT

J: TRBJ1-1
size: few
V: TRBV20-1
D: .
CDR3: CSAREGGWAFF
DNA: TGCAGTGCTAGAGAGGGGGGTTGGGCTTTCTTT

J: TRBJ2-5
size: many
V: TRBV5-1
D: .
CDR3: CASSLTSLRETQYF
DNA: TGCGCCAGCAGCTTGACTAGCCTTCGAGAGACCCAGTACTTC

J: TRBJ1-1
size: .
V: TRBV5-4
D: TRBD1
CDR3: CASSWGGGRMNTEAFF
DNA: TGTGCCAGCAGCTGGGGAGGGGGCCGGATGAACACTGAAGCTTTCTTT

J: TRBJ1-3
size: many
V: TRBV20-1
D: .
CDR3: CSATGWGNTIYF
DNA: TGCAGTGCGACAGGTTGGGGAAACACCATATATTTT

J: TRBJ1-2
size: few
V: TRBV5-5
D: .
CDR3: CASSSSIRSGTDYGYTF
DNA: TGTGCCAGCAGCTCCTCAATTCGATCCGGGACGGACTATGGCTACACCTTC

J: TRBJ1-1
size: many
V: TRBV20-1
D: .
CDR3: CSAGEMNTEAFF
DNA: TGCAGTGCGGGGGAAATGAACACTGAAGCTTTCTTT

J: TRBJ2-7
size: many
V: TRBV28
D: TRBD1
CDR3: CASSSSGTGGAYEQYF
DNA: TGTGCCAGCAGTTCCTCCGGGACAGGGGGCGCCTACGAGCAGTACTTC

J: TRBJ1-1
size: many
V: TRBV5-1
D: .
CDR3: CASSLGRPMGTEAFF
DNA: TGCGCCAGCAGCTTGGGCAGGCCGATGGGTACTGAAGCTTTCTTT

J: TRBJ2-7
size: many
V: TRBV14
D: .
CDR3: CASSQLGDPRVYEQYF
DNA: TGTGCCAGCAGCCAATTAGGAGATCCACGCGTCTACGAGCAGTACTTC

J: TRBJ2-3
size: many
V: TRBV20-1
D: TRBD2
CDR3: CSARASGSFRTDTQYF
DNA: TGCAGTGCTAGAGCTAGCGGATCCTTTCGCACAGATACGCAGTATTTT

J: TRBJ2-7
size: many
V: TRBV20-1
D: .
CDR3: CSAETGSYEQYF
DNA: TGCAGTGCTGAAACAGGATCCTACGAGCAGTACTTC

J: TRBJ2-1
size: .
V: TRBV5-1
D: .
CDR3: CASSLTKGNDEQFF
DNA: TGCGCCAGCAGCTTGACGAAGGGAAACGATGAGCAGTTCTTC

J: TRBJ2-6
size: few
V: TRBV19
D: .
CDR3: CASSIADSGANVLTF
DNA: TGTGCCAGTAGTATAGCGGACTCTGGGGCCAACGTCCTGACTTTC

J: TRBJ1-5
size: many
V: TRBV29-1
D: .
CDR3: CSVGSPGQPQHF
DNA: TGCAGCGTTGGGTCGCCCGGGCAGCCCCAGCATTTT

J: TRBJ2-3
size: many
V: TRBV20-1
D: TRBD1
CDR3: CSAQDRGPTDTQYF
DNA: TGCAGTGCGCAAGACAGGGGGCCTACAGATACGCAGTATTTT

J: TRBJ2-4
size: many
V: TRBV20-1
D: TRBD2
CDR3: CSARDPGRGVKNIQYF
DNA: TGCAGTGCTAGAGATCCAGGTCGGGGGGTCAAAAACATTCAGTACTTC

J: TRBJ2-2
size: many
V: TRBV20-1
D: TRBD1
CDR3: CSAPRAGTGGNTGELFF
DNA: TGCAGTGCTCCGCGTGCGGGGACAGGGGGGAACACCGGGGAGCTGTTTTTT

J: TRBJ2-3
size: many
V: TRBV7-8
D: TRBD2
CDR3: CASSVPGTSGYTDTQYF
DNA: TGTGCCAGCAGCGTACCCGGGACTAGCGGATACACAGATACGCAGTATTTT

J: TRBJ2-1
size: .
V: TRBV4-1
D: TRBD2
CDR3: CASSHKVMGLGGYNEQFF
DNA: TGCGCCAGCAGCCACAAGGTTATGGGACTAGGGGGTTACAATGAGCAGTTCTTC

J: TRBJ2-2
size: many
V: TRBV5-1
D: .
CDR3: CASSPRPAPGELFF
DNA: TGCGCCAGCAGCCCCAGACCCGCGCCCGGGGAGCTGTTTTTT

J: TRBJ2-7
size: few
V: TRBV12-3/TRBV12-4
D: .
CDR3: CASKPTGSYEQYF
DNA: TGTGCCAGCAAACCGACCGGATCCTACGAGCAGTACTTC

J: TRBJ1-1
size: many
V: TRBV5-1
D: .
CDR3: CASSLGYFEAEAFF
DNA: TGCGCCAGCAGCTTAGGGTATTTTGAGGCTGAAGCTTTCTTT

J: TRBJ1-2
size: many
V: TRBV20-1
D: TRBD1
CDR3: CSASKGAGGYTF
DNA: TGCAGTGCTAGTAAGGGGGCCGGAGGCTACACCTTC

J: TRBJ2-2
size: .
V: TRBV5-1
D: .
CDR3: CASSLTVQGTGELFF
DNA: TGCGCCAGCAGTTTAACCGTCCAGGGCACCGGGGAGCTGTTTTTT